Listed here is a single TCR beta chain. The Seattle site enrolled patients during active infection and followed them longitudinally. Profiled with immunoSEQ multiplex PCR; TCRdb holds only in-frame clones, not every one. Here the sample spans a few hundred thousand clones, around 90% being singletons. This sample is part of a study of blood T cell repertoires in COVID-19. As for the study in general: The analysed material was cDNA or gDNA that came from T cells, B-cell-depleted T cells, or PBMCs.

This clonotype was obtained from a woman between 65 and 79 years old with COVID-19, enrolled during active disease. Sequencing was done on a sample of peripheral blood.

CDR3 coding DNA: TGTGCCAGCAGTTACTCCGTTTTTACTAACTATGGCTACACCTTC. It translates to CASSYSVFTNYGYTF. The rearrangement joins TRBV6-5 to TRBJ1-2; unclear D gene. The CDR3 is 15 residues long. Trimming cost V 0 bases and J 0 bases, with 8 bases left between them. CDR1 and CDR2 (germline): MNHEY, SVGAGI.